Listed below are T cell receptor beta chains from one sample, sequenced in a study of T cells after posttransplantation cyclophosphamide. Method: immunoSEQ multiplex PCR; TCRdb's copy keeps in-frame clones and lacks some. The table lists 12,000 or so clones, roughly 2% of them singletons. The sequencing used PBMCs, collected after allogeneic stem cell transplant with posttransplant cyclophosphamide. Receptors were obtained from a young adult male patient who received an allogeneic stem cell transplant from a related donor, was CMV-positive, and had no GVHD. These T cells may partly come from the graft donor. CDR3s include the opening cysteine and the closing phenylalanine or tryptophan. The D gene is left open where the match is weak. Clone size is given for some rows only: seen once, a few or many times, or a class if the clone is expanded.

J,length,size,D,V,CDR3,DNA
TRBJ2-5,13,NA,NA,TRBV6-6,CASSYGEEETQYF,TGTGCCAGCAGTTACGGGGAGGAGGAGACCCAGTACTTC
TRBJ1-2,14,NA,TRBD1,TRBV5-4,CASSLDRGHVGYTF,TGTGCCAGCAGCTTGGACAGGGGACATGTTGGCTACACCTTC
TRBJ2-5,16,few,NA,TRBV7-3,CASSSYPGEAKETQYF,TGTGCCAGCAGCTCCTATCCGGGGGAGGCGAAGGAGACCCAGTACTTC
TRBJ1-2,18,NA,NA,TRBV9,CASSVANGGGLKYGGYTF,TGTGCCAGCAGCGTAGCTAATGGGGGGGGACTGAAATACGGTGGCTACACCTTC
TRBJ2-5,17,few,TRBD2,TRBV7-8,CASSLYSVSGGHETQYF,TGTGCCAGCAGCTTATATTCCGTTAGCGGGGGCCATGAGACCCAGTACTTC
TRBJ2-2,13,NA,NA,TRBV9,CASSVVETGELFF,TGTGCCAGCAGCGTAGTTGAGACCGGGGAGCTGTTTTTT
TRBJ2-2,13,NA,NA,TRBV19,CAGRQTADGELFF,TGTGCCGGCCGACAGACGGCGGACGGGGAGCTGTTTTTT
TRBJ2-7,13,few,TRBD1,TRBV6-1,CASRDRVSYEQYF,TGTGCCAGCAGGGACAGGGTCTCCTACGAGCAGTACTTC
TRBJ2-6,15,NA,NA,TRBV7-3,CASSFPSSGANVLTF,TGTGCCAGCAGCTTTCCGAGCTCTGGGGCCAACGTCCTGACTTTC
TRBJ2-1,12,few,NA,TRBV5-1,CASSTRGEEQFF,TGCGCCAGCAGCACCAGGGGAGAGGAGCAGTTCTTC
TRBJ1-5,13,few,NA,TRBV7-2,CASSRDSNQPQHF,TGTGCCAGCAGCAGAGATAGCAATCAGCCCCAGCATTTT
TRBJ2-2,13,NA,NA,TRBV19,CASSGTGTGELFF,TGTGCCAGTAGCGGTACAGGCACGGGGGAGCTGTTTTTT
TRBJ1-4,15,NA,TRBD1,TRBV15,CATSRGGTGDGKLFF,TGTGCCACCAGCAGAGGGGGGACAGGGGATGGAAAACTGTTTTTT
TRBJ2-7,13,NA,NA,TRBV6-6,CASAGGLTYEQYF,TGTGCCAGCGCCGGGGGGCTAACCTACGAGCAGTACTTC
TRBJ2-3,17,NA,NA,TRBV7-2,CASSLGVSRGHTDTQYF,TGTGCCAGCAGCTTAGGAGTGTCGCGGGGGCACACAGATACGCAGTATTTT
TRBJ1-1,16,NA,NA,TRBV7-9,CASSSRVWQPNTEAFF,TGTGCCAGCAGCTCCCGGGTGTGGCAGCCGAACACTGAAGCTTTCTTT
TRBJ1-2,16,few,NA,TRBV7-9,CASSPEGGRAFYGYTF,TGTGCCAGCAGCCCCGAAGGGGGGAGGGCCTTCTATGGCTACACCTTC
TRBJ2-1,14,NA,TRBD2,TRBV6-5,CASRPGGSYNEQFF,TGTGCCAGCAGACCGGGGGGGTCCTACAATGAGCAGTTCTTC
TRBJ2-1,16,NA,TRBD1,TRBV15,CATSPKRGLADNEQFF,TGTGCCACCAGCCCGAAGAGGGGGCTTGCCGACAATGAGCAGTTCTTC
TRBJ2-7,8,medium-sized,NA,TRBV2,CASREEYF,TGTGCCAGCAGGGAGGAGTACTTC
TRBJ2-7,14,few,TRBD2,TRBV11-2,CASRPLAGAYEQYF,TGTGCCAGCAGGCCTCTCGCGGGGGCCTACGAGCAGTACTTC
TRBJ2-3,17,NA,NA,TRBV7-2,CASTQGIIIPETDTQYF,TGTGCCAGCACCCAGGGAATCATAATCCCCGAGACAGATACGCAGTATTTT
TRBJ2-1,16,few,TRBD2,TRBV7-2,CASSTSSGTSYNEQFF,TGTGCCAGCAGCACGTCTAGCGGGACGTCCTACAATGAGCAGTTCTTC